These 28 T cell receptor beta chains share one sample of origin, sequenced in a study of blood T cells in healthy people across ages. A sample-barcoded 5' primer and a J-beta primer mix were used in a second PCR of roughly 7 to 12 cycles. TCRdb reprocessed the 5' RACE reads with MiXCR, giving one entry per CDR3 protein. The profile shows roughly 2 million distinct CDR3 sequences, 49% of them singletons. The specimen was blood. All receptors derive from a woman between 40 and 55 years old in good health.

In its sample, this clonotype was seen a few times. CDR3 in DNA: TGCGCCAGCAGCCAGGTCCCTCTTGGGGGCGATATGGACACCGGGGAGCTGTTTTTT. Its protein is CASSQVPLGGDMDTGELFF. The chain couples TRBV23-1 to TRBJ2-2, with D maybe TRBD1 (6 bases). TRBV23-1 is an ORF, and what it does is uncertain. Trimming took off 6 bases at V and 3 bases at J, with 26 bases between the two ends. This CDR3 is 19 amino acids long.

This clonotype has more than one count but fewer than ten. The chain joins TRBV27 to TRBJ2-5; D not resolved. There are 12 residues in the CDR3. V lost 6 bases and J lost 3, with 8 bases in between. Germline CDR1 MNHEY, CDR2 SMNVEV (reference sequence). As DNA, the CDR3 is TGTGCCAGCAGCCACCCAAAAGAGACCCAGTACTTC. Its translation is CASSHPKETQYF.

This chain connects TRBV28 to TRBJ2-1, with D perhaps matching TRBD2 (6 bases). Germline V gene sequence: CDR1 MDHEN, CDR2 SYDVKM. The ends were cut back, 5 bases at V and 2 bases at J, with 13 bases in the middle. The CDR3 has 15 residues. CDR3 sequence (DNA): TGTGCCAGCAGTCTCCACGGGGGAACCTACAATGAGCAGTTCTTC. It yields the protein CASSLHGGTYNEQFF.

This clonotype came up a few times. The chain is built from TRBV7-3 and TRBJ2-3; no definite D call. Germline CDR1 SGHTA, CDR2 FQGTGA. The CDR3 runs 15 residues. The ends were cut back, 4 bases at V and 0 bases at J, with 11 bases in the middle. The CDR3 spells CASSSPDFSTDTQYF. The CDR3 bases are TGTGCCAGCAGCTCCCCAGACTTTAGCACAGATACGCAGTATTTT.

The chain combines TRBV3-1 with TRBJ1-2; D call uncertain. V lost 0 bases and J 4 bases, leaving 15 bases between the germline ends. The CDR3 loop spans 16 amino acids. The germline V gene has CDR1 LGHDT and CDR2 YNNKEL (reference sequence). DNA of the CDR3: TGTGCCAGCAGCCAAGAGGCGGACCTTGGAGCCTATGGCTACACCTTC. It translates to CASSQEADLGAYGYTF.

J is TRBJ1-1 and V is TRBV27; 8 nucleotides match TRBD1. This CDR3 has 13 amino acids. Per germline, CDR1 MNHEY and CDR2 SMNVEV (reference sequence). V shed 11 bases, J shed 0 bases, and the junction held 5 bases outside the gene matches. CDR3 in DNA: TGTGCCGTCCGGACAGGGCTGAACACTGAAGCTTTCTTT. This sequence encodes CAVRTGLNTEAFF.

V and J are TRBV28 and TRBJ2-1; 9 bases align to TRBD1. Germline lookup yields CDR1 MDHEN and CDR2 SYDVKM. The V and J ends lost 6 bases and 6 bases, in that order; junction bases with no gene match: 12. The CDR3 extends over 16 amino acids. CDR3 region: CASRTNLDRGGNEQFF. The DNA for the CDR3 is TGTGCCAGCAGGACTAATCTAGACAGGGGGGGCAATGAGCAGTTCTTC. The entire variable domain, with the rest obtained from reference TRBV28 and TRBJ2-1, is as follows: DVKVTQSSRYLVKRTGEKVFLECVQDMDHENMFWYRQDPGLGLRLIYFSYDVKMKEKGDIPEGYSVSREKKERFSLILESASTNQTSMYLCASRTNLDRGGNEQFFGPGTRLTVL.

In regard to this clonotype: At one end, the junction sequence differs from germline, possibly due to a read error. The chain is built from TRBV6-5 and TRBJ2-1; weak D call: TRBD1 (5 bases). Germline V CDR1 and CDR2: MNHEY, SVGAGI. The CDR3 consists of 17 residues. As DNA, the CDR3 is TGTGCCAGCGGTTACTCGAATCTACAGGTTACGATCCATGAGCAGTTCTTC. Translating it yields CASGYSNLQVTIHEQFF.

The gene calls are TRBV29-1 and TRBJ2-1; no clear D. The germline V gene encodes CDR1 SQVTM and CDR2 ANQGSEA. Trimming took 4 bases from V and 7 from J, leaving 14 bases between them. The length of the CDR3 is 13 residues. Here the CDR3 reads CSVVTSLGNEQFF. For the CDR3, the DNA is TGCAGCGTTGTTACGTCTCTGGGGAATGAGCAGTTCTTC.

This clonotype appeared a few times. This chain links TRBV6-2 or TRBV6-3 with TRBJ2-4, with D perhaps matching TRBD1 (6 bases). V lost 0 bases and J 12 bases, leaving 9 bases between the germline ends. CDR3 length: 12 amino acids. Germline loops: CDR1 MNHEY, CDR2 SVGEGT. This CDR3 is CASSYSQGNQYF. CDR3 nucleotide sequence: TGTGCCAGCAGTTACTCCCAGGGGAATCAGTACTTC.

The chain couples TRBV29-1 to TRBJ2-3; 14 bases align to TRBD2. The length of the CDR3 is 16 residues. CDR1 is SQVTM and CDR2 is ANQGSEA in the germline V gene. Trimming cost V 6 bases and J 2 bases; bases outside gene matches: 7. The DNA of the CDR3 is TGCAGCGTCTTCCGACTAGCGGGGGGGGTCACAGATACGCAGTATTTT. It codes for CSVFRLAGGVTDTQYF.

This clonotype was seen only a few times. A much larger clone differs by one base, so this may be a read error. The chain uses TRBV6-2 or TRBV6-3 and TRBJ2-5, with 10 positions matching TRBD2. Unmatched junction bases numbered 1, after V lost 2 bases and J lost 1 base. Per the germline V gene, CDR1 is MNHEY and CDR2 is SVGEGT. This CDR3 has 15 amino acids. The chain's CDR3 is CASSYLAGVQETQYF. As DNA, the CDR3 is TGTGCCAGCAGTTACCTAGCGGGGGTCCAAGAGACCCAGTACTTC.

This clonotype was seen a few times. The chain employs TRBV7-2 and TRBJ2-7, with D possibly TRBD2 on 5 matching bases. This CDR3 has 16 residues. The germline V gene has CDR1 SGHTA and CDR2 FQGNSA. The V end lost 1 base, the J end lost 3 bases, and 16 bases lay between the germline ends. CDR3 DNA: TGTGCCAGCAGCTTAGGACTGGGGAGTAACGGCTACGAGCAGTACTTC. As protein: CASSLGLGSNGYEQYF.

The rearrangement joins TRBV9 to TRBJ2-7, with D possibly TRBD2 on 6 matching bases. Per germline, CDR1 SGDLS and CDR2 YYNGEE. This CDR3 has 16 residues. Deletions cut 0 bases from V and 2 bases from J, with 15 bases between. Written as DNA, the CDR3 is TGTGCCAGCAGCGTAGGGGCGGGATTTTCTACCTACGAGCAGTACTTC. Translation: CASSVGAGFSTYEQYF.

The chain is built from TRBV7-9 and TRBJ1-2, with 9 nucleotides matching TRBD1. J lost 6 bases, V lost 4 bases, and 9 bases had no gene match. CDR1 and CDR2 (germline): SEHNR, FQNEAQ (reference sequence). The CDR3 has 15 amino acids. CDR3 nucleotide sequence: TGTGCCAGCAGCTCCTCGACAGGGGGAGAGGATGGCTACACCTTC. Its translation: CASSSSTGGEDGYTF.

This chain uses TRBV15 with TRBJ2-1; perhaps TRBD2 as D (6 bases). From germline, CDR1 is LNHNV and CDR2 YYDKDF (reference sequence). The CDR3 has 14 residues. Trimming left V 9 bases short and J 0 bases short, with 12 bases between. CDR3 bases: TGTGCCACTCTAGACGGGGGCTCCTACAATGAGCAGTTCTTC. It is translated as CATLDGGSYNEQFF.

Details on this clonotype: Sequence at one end of the junction differs from germline and may be a read error. The gene calls are TRBV6-6 and TRBJ1-6, with 7 bases matching TRBD1. Germline lookup yields CDR1 MNHNY and CDR2 SVGAGI (reference sequence). The CDR3 covers 16 residues. This CDR3 is CASSYRGQGYNSPPHF. CDR3 bases: TGTGCCAGCAGTTACAGGGGGCAAGGCTATAATTCACCCCCCCACTTT.

This chain uses TRBV20-1 with TRBJ2-7; 9 bases match TRBD2. V was pared by 1 base and J by 4 bases, with 5 bases of the junction left unmatched. CDR3 length: 14 amino acids. Germline lookup yields CDR1 DFQATT and CDR2 SNEGSKA (reference sequence). Here the CDR3 DNA reads TGCAGTGCTAGAGGGCGGGAGGGGATATACGAGCAGTACTTC. This sequence encodes CSARGREGIYEQYF.

The rearrangement links TRBV29-1 to TRBJ2-7; D may be TRBD1 or TRBD2 (5 bases each). Deletions cut 3 bases from V and 3 bases from J, with 12 bases between. CDR3 length: 13 amino acids. Germline V gene data show CDR1 as SQVTM and CDR2 as ANQGSEA. In nucleotides, the CDR3 is TGCAGCGTTGACCAGGGAGATCACTACGAGCAGTACTTC. Its protein product is CSVDQGDHYEQYF.

The V call is TRBV21-1, the J call TRBJ2-7; the D call of TRBD1 is as the table states it, not checked on the DNA. TRBV21-1 is noted as a pseudogene. The CDR3 spans 16 residues. CDR3 bases: TGTGCCAGCAGCCACCGACATGGGGGCGCCGGGTACGAGCAGTACTTC. It yields the protein CASSHRHGGAGYEQYF.

J is TRBJ1-2 and V is TRBV6-5; 9 bases are shared with TRBD1. The V gene end was trimmed by 6 bases and the J gene end by 7 bases; junction bases not matched to a gene: 12. The CDR3 contains 15 residues. Germline lookup yields CDR1 MNHEY and CDR2 SVGAGI. The CDR3 reads CASRLKQGAITGYTF. The CDR3 DNA reads TGTGCCAGCAGATTAAAACAGGGGGCGATTACTGGCTACACCTTC.

This clonotype was observed a few times. The chain uses TRBV29-1 and TRBJ1-4; the D gene is possibly TRBD1 (5 bases). This CDR3 has 12 residues. CDR1 is SQVTM and CDR2 is ANQGSEA in the germline V gene. Trimming took 5 bases from V and 7 from J, leaving 11 bases between them. The CDR3 loop is CSVRQGPEKLFF. As DNA, the CDR3 is TGCAGCGTTCGGCAGGGCCCTGAAAAACTGTTTTTT.

There are a few counts of this clonotype. The chain employs TRBV4-2 and TRBJ1-1; D is undetermined. The CDR3 is made up of 13 amino acids. V was pared by 1 base and J by 5 bases, with 8 bases between. Germline-derived CDR1 and CDR2 are LGHNA and YNFKEQ. The CDR3 coding sequence is TGTGCCAGCAGCCAAGTTGAAGGTACTGAAGCTTTCTTT. It codes for CASSQVEGTEAFF.

This clonotype appeared a single time. The CDR3 loop is CASRRGQPPYEQYF. The CDR3, as DNA: TGTGCCAGCAGAAGGGGACAGCCACCCTACGAGCAGTACTTC. The chain is built from TRBV28 and TRBJ2-7; 7 bases agree with TRBD1. V lost 6 bases and J lost 2; bases outside the gene matches: 7. The CDR3 spans 14 residues. Per germline, CDR1 MDHEN and CDR2 SYDVKM.

This clonotype was counted a few times. CDR3 protein: CASSYPLKEQYF. CDR3 DNA sequence: TGTGCCAGCAGTTATCCCCTCAAAGAGCAGTACTTC. This chain joins TRBV6-5 and TRBJ2-7; unclear D gene. The length of the CDR3 is 12 residues. Trimming took off 3 bases at V and 7 bases at J, with 10 bases between the two ends. Germline CDR1 reads MNHEY; CDR2 reads SVGAGI.

This clonotype turned up a few times. The chain couples TRBV6-1 to TRBJ2-3; D might be TRBD2 (7 bases). Looked up from germline, CDR1 is MNHNS and CDR2 is SASEGT. Trimming cost V 8 bases and J 6 bases, with 21 bases left between them. The CDR3 extends over 15 amino acids. DNA for the CDR3: TGTGCCAGCTCCCTTTCCCGGGGGGCAGTTGATACGCAGTATTTT. This codes for CASSLSRGAVDTQYF.

The J gene is TRBJ2-5, the V gene TRBV28, with D possibly being TRBD1 or TRBD2 (5 bases each). The better agreement between TRBJ2-7 and the DNA end casts doubt on the J call. The germline V gene has CDR1 MDHEN and CDR2 SYDVKM. The CDR3 consists of 12 residues. CDR3 amino acids: CASIGEGSEQYF. Written as DNA, the CDR3 is TGTGCCAGCATAGGAGAGGGGAGCGAGCAGTACTTC.

The chain links TRBV7-2 to TRBJ2-5; no clear D gene. This CDR3 comprises 15 residues. V was shortened by 5 bases and J by 4 bases, with 17 bases between the two germline ends. From germline, CDR1 is SGHTA and CDR2 FQGNSA. The CDR3 region has the DNA TGTGCCAGCAGCCGAGTCACGGGCTTCGGAGAGACCCAGTACTTC. This gives the protein CASSRVTGFGETQYF.